Reported below is one TCR beta chain. Antigen unknown. This entry comes from a study of T cell responses to AZD1222 COVID-19 vaccine. Study-wide findings and caveats: Once two AZD1222 doses were given, Spike-specific TCR breadth and depth went up. Baseline testing showed seropositivity in only a handful of AZD1222 recipients. Reportedly, nearly half the spike-specific TCRs target unmutated variant regions. The study found vaccine-associated CD4 TCRs spanning spike, dominant at 160-218 and 743-854.

Only in-frame clones appear in the TCRdb table, and some are missing; sequencing was by immunoSEQ multiplex PCR. The sample carries 100,000 or so clones, about 88% recorded once. This material consisted of peripheral blood, taken on day 0 of AZD1222 vaccination. This TCR was recovered from an adult in good health.

CDR3 nucleotide sequence: TGTGCCAGCAGCTTACAGCGGGGGTTTTACGAGCAGTACTTC. Protein sequence: CASSLQRGFYEQYF. This chain joins TRBV7-2 and TRBJ2-7; 8 nucleotides match TRBD2. The CDR3 is made up of 14 amino acids. Germline V gives CDR1 SGHTA, CDR2 FQGNSA. Unmatched junction bases numbered 4, after V lost 2 bases and J lost 4 bases.